Below are 9 T cell receptor beta chains sequenced from a single sample in a study of graft-versus-host responses after intestinal transplantation. Processing was applied to graft tissue in order to liberate intraepithelial and lamina propria lymphocytes. TCRdb keeps only in-frame clones here, not all; method: immunoSEQ multiplex PCR. The data hold about 30,000 clones, with 60% to 85% observed a single time. The starting material was ileum tissue, obtained 98 days after intestinal transplantation. The receptor set was obtained from a human patient who received an intestinal transplant, so some T cells may come from the graft donor.

The chain couples TRBV30 to TRBJ1-2, with TRBD1 as a possible D gene (5 bases). Germline CDR1 is GTSNPN and CDR2 is SVGIG (reference sequence). CDR3 length equals 16 residues. Trimming took 0 bases from V and 9 from J, leaving 23 bases between them. The CDR3 loop is CAWSVRGGLQYVSYTF. DNA for the CDR3: TGTGCCTGGAGTGTACGCGGGGGATTACAGTATGTTAGCTACACCTTC.

This clone is deemed medium-sized (0.01 to 0.1%). The J gene is TRBJ2-2, the V gene TRBV21-1. TRBV21-1 is marked as a pseudogene. The CDR3 is 13 amino acids. The CDR3 sequence is CASSGVASGELFF. The DNA for the CDR3 is TGTGCCAGCAGCGGGGTGGCATCCGGGGAGCTGTTTTTT.

This clone is a singleton in its sample. The chain is built from TRBV5-6 and TRBJ2-5, with a weak D call TRBD1 (6 bases). This CDR3 has 16 amino acids. V lost 3 bases to trimming and J lost 3 bases, with 18 bases between them. Germline CDR1 reads SGHDT; CDR2 reads YYEEEE. In nucleotides, the CDR3 is TGTGCCAGCAGCTCTCACCCGACAGGATCCGAAGAGACCCAGTACTTC. This codes for CASSSHPTGSEETQYF.

This clone was observed a single time. This chain links TRBV29-1 with TRBJ2-1, with D hard to call. Germline CDR1 reads SQVTM; CDR2 reads ANQGSEA. The V end was cut by 4 bases, the J end by 2 bases, with 6 bases between. The CDR3 totals 12 residues. The DNA of the CDR3 is TGCAGCGTTGGTCGTACCTACAATGAGCAGTTCTTC. Translated: CSVGRTYNEQFF.

The chain joins TRBV2 to TRBJ1-2; D unclear. This CDR3 has 15 residues. In germline, CDR1 is SNHLY, CDR2 FYNNEI. V gave up 3 bases and J gave up 7 bases, with 18 bases separating them. In DNA, the CDR3 is TGTGCCAGCAGTGAGATATATTGGGAGGGTGGTGGCTACACCTTC. Protein sequence: CASSEIYWEGGGYTF.

The chain carries TRBV6-5 and TRBJ2-3, with D unresolved. The germline V gene encodes CDR1 MNHEY and CDR2 SVGAGI. The germline V and J ends were trimmed by 10 bases and 2 bases, with 10 bases remaining between them. CDR3 length: 12 residues. CDR3 in DNA: TGTGCCACCCACGGATACACAGATACGCAGTATTTT. Protein: CATHGYTDTQYF.

V gene TRBV21-1 combines with J gene TRBJ2-7. TRBV21-1 is annotated as a pseudogene. The CDR3 runs to 12 residues. The chain's CDR3 is CASVRGPEGKYF. The DNA for the CDR3 is TGTGCCAGCGTCCGGGGGCCGGAAGGTAAGTACTTC.

This chain joins TRBV19 and TRBJ1-1; D call uncertain. CDR3 length: 15 amino acids. With 7 bases removed from V and 1 base from J, the gap between germline ends came to 16 bases. Germline loops: CDR1 LNHDA, CDR2 SQIVND (reference sequence). The CDR3 coding sequence is TGTGCCAGTACACCCCGGGAGGGTTCGAACACTGAAGCTTTCTTT. Protein: CASTPREGSNTEAFF.

The chain has TRBV6-6 and TRBJ1-2; D is uncertain. Trimming took 6 bases from V and 6 from J, leaving 14 bases between them. From germline, CDR1 is MNHNY and CDR2 SVGAGI (reference sequence). The CDR3 length is 13 residues. CDR3 coding DNA: TGTGCCAGCAGGGACCGCCCCCATCATGGCTACACCTTC. Encoded protein: CASRDRPHHGYTF.